This T cell receptor (beta chain) comes out of a study of CD8 T cells in ankylosing spondylitis. Findings and limits, study-wide: In the blood and synovial fluid of reactive arthritis, some motif variants had been previously reported. For ankylosing spondylitis blood, a TCR beta motif of seven to nine highly homologous variants appeared characteristic.

By quantitative 5'-RACE with molecular barcodes, the TCR beta libraries were made. TCRdb recomputed calls from the 5' RACE reads with MiXCR, one row per CDR3 protein. The table includes around 120,000 distinct CDR3 sequences, approximately 14% detected once. This clonotype has more than one count but fewer than ten. The antigen is unknown. V was pared by 6 bases and J by 3 bases, with 12 bases between. The V gene's germline CDR1 is DFQATT and CDR2 SNEGSKA (reference sequence). This CDR3 comprises 13 residues. The chain has TRBV20-1 and TRBJ1-5; D possibly corresponds to TRBD1 (5 bases). The sample comprised blood, either unsorted or a sorted T cell fraction (not recorded which). This receptor was taken from a female donor with ankylosing spondylitis or in good health (not recorded which). This chain's CDR3 is CSATDSSNQPQHF. The CDR3 region has the DNA TGCAGTGCAACCGACAGCTCCAATCAGCCCCAGCATTTT.